This passage covers 11 T cell receptor beta chains from one sample sequenced in a study of cytomegalovirus exposure and HLA in healthy donors. TCRdb's copy holds only in-frame clones and misses some; the assay was immunoSEQ multiplex PCR. The sample shows approximately 150,000 clones, approximately 81% of them seen only once. The sample taken for sequencing was PBMCs. The receptors stem from a man in his thirties or forties in good health and CMV-seropositive.

This chain links TRBV9 with TRBJ2-1, with D possibly matching TRBD2 (5 bases). V was cut by 4 bases and J by 8 bases, with 19 bases left in between. This CDR3 spans 15 amino acids. Germline V gene sequence: CDR1 SGDLS, CDR2 YYNGEE. The CDR3, as DNA: TGTGCCAGCAGCTTTGCGGGTCGACCTAGGGATGAGCAGTTCTTC. Protein: CASSFAGRPRDEQFF.

The V gene is TRBV15, the J gene TRBJ2-1, with D maybe TRBD2 (5 bases). The V end was cut by 0 bases, the J end by 7 bases, with 7 bases between. Germline V gives CDR1 LNHNV, CDR2 YYDKDF (reference sequence). This CDR3 has 13 amino acids. The CDR3 sequence is CATSRDWENEQFF. Written as DNA, the CDR3 is TGTGCCACCAGCAGAGATTGGGAGAATGAGCAGTTCTTC.

The chain uses TRBV5-4 and TRBJ1-1; D is perhaps TRBD1 (5 bases). The CDR3 contains 14 residues. V shed 2 bases and J shed 1 base, with 9 bases lying between them. Germline lookup yields CDR1 SGHNT and CDR2 YYREEE (reference sequence). In nucleotides, the CDR3 is TGTGCCAGCAGCTTCGATACAGGGAACACTGAAGCTTTCTTT. This gives the protein CASSFDTGNTEAFF.

The chain employs TRBV7-6 and TRBJ2-7, with unresolved D. CDR3 length: 12 residues. V lost 8 bases and J 3 bases, leaving 11 bases between the germline ends. Germline V gene lookup returns CDR1 SGHVS and CDR2 FNYEAQ. CDR3: CASSFYNYEQYF. Here the CDR3 DNA reads TGTGCCAGCTCCTTTTATAACTACGAGCAGTACTTC.

Concerning this clone itself: The same CDR3 also results from other DNA sequences found in this sample. The chain carries TRBV6-5 and TRBJ1-3; 7 bases align to TRBD1. In germline, CDR1 is MNHEY, CDR2 SVGAGI. The CDR3 length is 14 residues. J gave up 2 bases and V 6 bases, and 4 bases lay outside the gene matches. In DNA, the CDR3 is TGTGCCAGCAGCCGCACAGGGGCTGGAAACACCATATATTTT. Translated, it gives CASSRTGAGNTIYF.

The chain is built from TRBV13 and TRBJ1-2; 8 bases map to TRBD1. The CDR3 spans 14 residues. Germline V gene sequence: CDR1 PRHDT, CDR2 FYEKMQ (reference sequence). V lost 5 bases to trimming and J lost 4 bases; unmatched junction nucleotides: 6. The CDR3 loop reads CASSGQGIGYGYTF. Written as DNA, the CDR3 is TGTGCCAGCAGCGGACAGGGTATCGGCTATGGCTACACCTTC.

The chain employs TRBV5-4 and TRBJ2-5, with D possibly TRBD1 on 6 matching bases. CDR3 length equals 15 residues. Looked up from germline, CDR1 is SGHNT and CDR2 is YYREEE (reference sequence). Trimming cost V 5 bases and J 5 bases, with 19 bases left between them. The CDR3 here is CASSFPGGQFETQYF. The CDR3 bases are TGTGCCAGCAGTTTTCCGGGCGGACAGTTTGAGACCCAGTACTTC.

The chain links TRBV7-9 to TRBJ2-5, with 12 nucleotides matching TRBD2. V gave up 5 bases and J gave up 0 bases; unmatched junction bases: 7. Germline values: CDR1 SEHNR, CDR2 FQNEAQ (reference sequence). The CDR3 loop spans 17 amino acids. CDR3 residues: CASSPIGLAGNQETQYF. The DNA for the CDR3 is TGTGCCAGCAGCCCAATCGGACTAGCGGGAAACCAAGAGACCCAGTACTTC.

The chain joins TRBV7-9 to TRBJ1-2; 8 nucleotides line up with TRBD1. The CDR3 is 13 residues long. V lost 2 bases, J lost 8 bases, and 4 bases stayed unmatched. CDR1 is SEHNR, CDR2 FQNEAQ, per germline (reference sequence). The CDR3 nucleotides read TGTGCCAGCAGCTTATTGGACAGGGTCGGCTACACCTTC. This gives the protein CASSLLDRVGYTF.

CDR3 region: CASSFTSGSYNEQFF. CDR3 bases: TGCGCCAGCAGCTTCACTAGCGGCTCCTACAATGAGCAGTTCTTC. V usage is TRBV5-1 and J usage is TRBJ2-1; TRBD2 matches at 8 bases. Losses at the gene ends were 2 bases for V and 0 bases for J; bases not matched to a gene: 1. Germline V gives CDR1 SGHRS, CDR2 YFSETQ. The CDR3 loop spans 15 amino acids.

V gene TRBV6-4 combines with J gene TRBJ2-3; no firm D call. CDR1 is MRHNA, CDR2 SNTAGT, per germline. The CDR3 runs 9 residues. The germline V and J ends were trimmed by 3 bases and 14 bases, with 6 bases remaining between them. For the CDR3, the DNA is TGTGCCAGCAGTGAGTCGAGGTATTTT. This gives the protein CASSESRYF.